This T cell receptor (beta chain) was sequenced during a study of T cell responses to AZD1222 COVID-19 vaccine. Study information: Second-dose recipients at about 4 or about 12 weeks were treated as one pooled group.

CDR1 and CDR2 (germline): SGHDT, YYEEEE. The V end was cut by 0 bases, the J end by 4 bases, with 10 bases between. CDR3 length: 14 amino acids. On this clone itself: Its antigen is unknown.

Assay used: immunoSEQ multiplex PCR; TCRdb lists only in-frame clones, some missing. The table has about 100,000 clones, 85% to 90% seen once. Findings of the study overall: Mostly white British, mostly female donors; authors suggested clonal diversity may be underestimated.

V is TRBV5-6 and J is TRBJ1-1; D gene ambiguous. The receptor was derived from an adult in good health. The source was peripheral blood, collected on day 0 of AZD1222 vaccination. The CDR3 DNA follows: TGTGCCAGCAGCTTGGACGGAGGGAGCACTGAAGCTTTCTTT. It encodes CASSLDGGSTEAFF.